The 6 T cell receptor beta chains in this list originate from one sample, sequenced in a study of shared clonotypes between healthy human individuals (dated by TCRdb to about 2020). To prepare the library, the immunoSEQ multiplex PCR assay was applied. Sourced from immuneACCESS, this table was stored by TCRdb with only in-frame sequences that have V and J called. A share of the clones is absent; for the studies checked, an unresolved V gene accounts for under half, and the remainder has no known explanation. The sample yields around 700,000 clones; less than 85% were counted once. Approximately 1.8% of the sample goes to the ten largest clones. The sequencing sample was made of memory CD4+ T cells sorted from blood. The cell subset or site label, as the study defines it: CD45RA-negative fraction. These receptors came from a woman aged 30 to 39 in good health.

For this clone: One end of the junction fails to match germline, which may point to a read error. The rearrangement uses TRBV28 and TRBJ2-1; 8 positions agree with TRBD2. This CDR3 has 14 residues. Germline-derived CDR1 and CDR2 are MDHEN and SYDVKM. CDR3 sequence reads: CASSSGTRLNEQLF. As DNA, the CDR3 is TGTGCCAGCAGTTCAGGGACTAGGCTCAATGAGCAGCTCTTC.

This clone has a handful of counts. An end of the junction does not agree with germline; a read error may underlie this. The CDR3 DNA sequence: TGTGCCAGCAGCTTGCTCATTTCCGGGAAGGGGGTCTTC. This encodes CASSLLISGKGVF. The gene calls are TRBV5-4 and TRBJ2-1, with D possibly matching TRBD1 (6 bases). Looked up from germline, CDR1 is SGHNT and CDR2 is YYREEE (reference sequence). CDR3 length equals 13 residues.

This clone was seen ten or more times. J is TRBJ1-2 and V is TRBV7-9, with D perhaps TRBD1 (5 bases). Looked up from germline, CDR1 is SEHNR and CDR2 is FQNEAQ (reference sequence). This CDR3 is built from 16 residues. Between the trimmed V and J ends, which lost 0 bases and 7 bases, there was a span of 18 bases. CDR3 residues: CASSLAGGFWDVGYTF. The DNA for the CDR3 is TGTGCCAGCAGCTTAGCTGGTGGATTTTGGGACGTTGGCTACACCTTC.

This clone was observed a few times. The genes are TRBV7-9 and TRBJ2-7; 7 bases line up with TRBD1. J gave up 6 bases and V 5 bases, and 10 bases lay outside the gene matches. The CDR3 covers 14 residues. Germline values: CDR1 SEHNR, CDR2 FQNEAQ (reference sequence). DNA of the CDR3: TGTGCCAGCAGCAGACGACAGGGCCCTCTCGAGCAGTACTTC. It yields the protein CASSRRQGPLEQYF.

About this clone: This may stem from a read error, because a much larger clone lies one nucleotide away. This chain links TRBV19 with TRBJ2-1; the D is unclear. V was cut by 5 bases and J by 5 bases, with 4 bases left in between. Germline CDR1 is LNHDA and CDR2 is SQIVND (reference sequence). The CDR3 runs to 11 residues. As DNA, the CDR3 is TGTGCCAGTAGTGGGCACAATGAGCAGTTCTTC. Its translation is CASSGHNEQFF.

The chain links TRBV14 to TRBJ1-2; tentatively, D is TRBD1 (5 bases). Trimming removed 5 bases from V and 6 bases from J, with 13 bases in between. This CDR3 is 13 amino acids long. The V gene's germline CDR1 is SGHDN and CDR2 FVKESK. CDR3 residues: CASSSYGADGYTF. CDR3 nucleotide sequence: TGTGCCAGCAGCTCGTATGGGGCTGATGGCTACACCTTC.